Presented here are 8 T cell receptor beta chains from one specimen sequenced in a study of vaccination and CD4 T cells after COVID-19. Cultured CD4+ T cell DNA was sequenced using the Oncomine TCR Beta short-read assay. TCRdb ran MiXCR on the PCR reads and lists one entry per CDR3 protein. In the table there are over 10,000 distinct CDR3 sequences, roughly 60% of which are singletons. Their antigens are not known. The treatment here: approximately nine-day PBMC culture with coronavirus spike peptide pools or control peptides (ViraFEST assay). The sample taken for sequencing was CD4+ T cells from blood, cultured in vitro. These TCRs come from a human donor who had recovered from COVID-19.

V is TRBV7-2 and J is TRBJ2-3, with D possibly matching TRBD1 (7 bases). V was clipped by 5 bases and J by 7 bases, with 16 bases between them. Germline V gene data show CDR1 as SGHTA and CDR2 as FQGNSA. The CDR3 extends over 14 amino acids. The CDR3 protein is CASSTGQGGYTQYF. Here the CDR3 DNA reads TGTGCCAGCAGCACCGGGCAGGGGGGCTATACGCAGTATTTT.

The J gene is TRBJ2-1, the V gene TRBV20-1; 7 bases agree with TRBD2. Germline V CDR1 and CDR2: DFQATT, SNEGSKA (reference sequence). The CDR3 length is 14 residues. Trimming removed 2 bases from V and 4 bases from J; junction bases left unmatched: 5. CDR3 protein: CSARRREVYNEQFF. CDR3 sequence (DNA): TGCAGTGCTAGACGTCGGGAGGTTTACAATGAGCAGTTCTTC.

V is TRBV20-1 and J is TRBJ1-2; unclear D gene. V was shortened by 5 bases and J by 3 bases, with 13 bases between the two germline ends. Germline CDR1 DFQATT, CDR2 SNEGSKA (reference sequence). This CDR3 has 13 residues. CDR3 coding DNA: TGCAGTGCTTCGACGTCGAACCACTATGGCTACACCTTC. Protein: CSASTSNHYGYTF.

This chain links TRBV7-3 with TRBJ1-1; 7 nucleotides match TRBD1. CDR1 is SGHTA, CDR2 FQGTGA, per germline. The CDR3 runs 16 residues. V lost 3 bases and J lost 5; bases outside the gene matches: 12. CDR3 residues: CASSLTTGALGTEAFF. The CDR3 DNA sequence: TGTGCCAGCAGCTTGACTACAGGGGCCTTGGGTACTGAAGCTTTCTTT.

V gene TRBV20-1 combines with J gene TRBJ1-1; 8 positions match TRBD1. CDR1 is DFQATT, CDR2 SNEGSKA, per germline (reference sequence). After removal of 3 bases from V and 5 bases from J, the junction contained 5 bases not matched to a gene. The CDR3 extends over 13 amino acids. CDR3 sequence reads: CSASRTGMTEAFF. CDR3 nucleotide sequence: TGCAGTGCTAGCAGGACAGGGATGACTGAAGCTTTCTTT.

The chain recombines TRBV7-9 with TRBJ1-2; D not certain. This CDR3 has 14 amino acids. The germline V and J ends were trimmed by 0 bases and 2 bases, with 7 bases remaining between them. Per germline, CDR1 SEHNR and CDR2 FQNEAQ (reference sequence). CDR3 amino acids: CASSLAMANYGYTF. DNA for the CDR3: TGTGCCAGCAGCTTAGCAATGGCAAACTATGGCTACACCTTC.

The chain joins TRBV28 to TRBJ1-6; D is possibly TRBD1 (5 bases). The V and J ends lost 7 bases and 8 bases respectively, with 9 bases between them. Germline values: CDR1 MDHEN, CDR2 SYDVKM. CDR3 length equals 12 residues. CDR3 DNA: TGTGCCAGCACGCAGGGCTATTCACCCCTCCACTTT. This sequence encodes CASTQGYSPLHF.

This clonotype was counted only a few times. This chain uses TRBV12-3 or TRBV12-4 with TRBJ1-5; 9 bases are a match to TRBD1. J lost 7 bases, V lost 8 bases, and 6 bases had no gene match. The CDR3 totals 13 residues. The CDR3 sequence is CASEQGAGQPQHF. CDR3 bases: TGTGCCAGCGAACAGGGGGCAGGGCAGCCCCAGCATTTT.